The rows below give T cell receptor beta chains drawn from one sample of a study of T cell responses to AZD1222 COVID-19 vaccine. Some clones are missing from TCRdb's copy, which holds only in-frame ones; the method was immunoSEQ multiplex PCR. The sample lists some 130,000 clones, 87% occurring once. Sample: peripheral blood, taken 28 days after the second AZD1222 dose. These receptor sequences come from an adult who received the AZD1222 COVID-19 vaccine. Both conserved end residues are part of each CDR3. D genes are given only for firm matches. Clone size is given for some rows only: seen once, a few or many times, or a class if the clone is expanded.

D gene: TRBD1
V gene: TRBV7-6
J gene: TRBJ1-2
clone size: .
CDR3 protein: CASSPRRTGANYGYTF
CDR3 DNA: TGTGCCAGCAGCCCGAGGCGGACAGGGGCTAACTATGGCTACACCTTC

D gene: TRBD2
V gene: TRBV6-2/TRBV6-3
J gene: TRBJ2-2
clone size: .
CDR3 protein: CASSRGGSNTGELFF
CDR3 DNA: TGTGCCAGCAGTCGCGGGGGGTCGAACACCGGGGAGCTGTTTTTT

D gene: TRBD1
V gene: TRBV5-1
J gene: TRBJ1-3
clone size: few
CDR3 protein: CASSLAGTGGYTIYF
CDR3 DNA: TGCGCCAGCAGCTTGGCCGGGACAGGGGGGTACACCATATATTTT

D gene: TRBD1
V gene: TRBV7-2
J gene: TRBJ2-2
clone size: .
CDR3 protein: CASGTRQGVFGELFF
CDR3 DNA: TGTGCCAGCGGAACCCGACAGGGTGTATTCGGGGAGCTGTTTTTT

D gene: TRBD1
V gene: TRBV5-4
J gene: TRBJ1-2
clone size: few
CDR3 protein: CASSSGTGWDGYTF
CDR3 DNA: TGTGCCAGCAGCTCCGGGACAGGGTGGGATGGCTACACCTTC

D gene: .
V gene: TRBV7-2
J gene: TRBJ1-6
clone size: .
CDR3 protein: CASSLVYQGGNSPLHF
CDR3 DNA: TGTGCCAGCAGCTTAGTATACCAGGGAGGTAATTCACCCCTCCACTTT

D gene: .
V gene: TRBV28
J gene: TRBJ2-3
clone size: few
CDR3 protein: CAVFRGVGSTDTQYF
CDR3 DNA: TGTGCCGTATTCCGGGGCGTTGGTTCCACAGATACGCAGTATTTT

D gene: .
V gene: TRBV7-2
J gene: TRBJ2-1
clone size: .
CDR3 protein: CASSLVGGRQSSYNEQFF
CDR3 DNA: TGTGCCAGCAGCTTAGTGGGTGGGCGCCAAAGCTCCTACAATGAGCAGTTCTTC

D gene: TRBD1
V gene: TRBV7-2
J gene: TRBJ1-2
clone size: .
CDR3 protein: CASSLERGTGDGYGYTF
CDR3 DNA: TGTGCCAGCAGCCTAGAGAGAGGGACAGGAGACGGCTATGGCTACACCTTC

D gene: .
V gene: TRBV4-3
J gene: TRBJ1-6
clone size: .
CDR3 protein: CASSPKLWSPLHF
CDR3 DNA: TGCGCCAGCAGCCCAAAACTCTGGTCACCCCTCCACTTT

D gene: TRBD1
V gene: TRBV19
J gene: TRBJ2-1
clone size: .
CDR3 protein: CASKVGQTSLGQFF
CDR3 DNA: TGTGCCAGTAAGGTGGGACAGACTTCATTGGGGCAGTTCTTC

D gene: .
V gene: TRBV19
J gene: TRBJ1-1
clone size: .
CDR3 protein: CASSNPRQVGIANTEAFF
CDR3 DNA: TGTGCCAGTAGTAACCCCAGGCAGGTCGGGATTGCGAACACTGAAGCTTTCTTT

D gene: .
V gene: TRBV28
J gene: TRBJ2-5
clone size: few
CDR3 protein: CASSLFSLWGTDETQYF
CDR3 DNA: TGTGCCAGCAGTTTATTTTCCCTCTGGGGGACTGACGAGACCCAGTACTTC

D gene: .
V gene: TRBV7-3
J gene: TRBJ2-5
clone size: once
CDR3 protein: CASSRTAQGGETQYF
CDR3 DNA: TGTGCCAGCAGCCGAACGGCGCAGGGCGGTGAGACCCAGTACTTC

D gene: .
V gene: TRBV10-2
J gene: TRBJ2-1
clone size: .
CDR3 protein: CASSDNEQFF
CDR3 DNA: TGCGCCAGCAGTGATAATGAGCAGTTCTTC

D gene: .
V gene: TRBV6-2/TRBV6-3
J gene: TRBJ2-5
clone size: .
CDR3 protein: CASSYQRGTQYF
CDR3 DNA: TGTGCCAGCAGTTACCAAAGGGGGACCCAGTACTTC

D gene: TRBD2
V gene: TRBV7-9
J gene: TRBJ2-2
clone size: few
CDR3 protein: CASSFYTSGVNTGELFF
CDR3 DNA: TGTGCCAGCAGCTTCTACACTAGCGGGGTCAACACCGGGGAGCTGTTTTTT

D gene: .
V gene: TRBV3-1/TRBV3-2
J gene: TRBJ2-5
clone size: .
CDR3 protein: CASSLGTGTAQYF
CDR3 DNA: TGTGCCAGCAGCCTTGGGACTGGCACCGCCCAGTACTTC

D gene: TRBD1
V gene: TRBV7-9
J gene: TRBJ1-6
clone size: few
CDR3 protein: CASSLSTGGYNSPLHF
CDR3 DNA: TGTGCCAGCAGCTTATCGACAGGGGGATATAATTCACCCCTCCACTTT

D gene: .
V gene: TRBV19
J gene: TRBJ1-1
clone size: .
CDR3 protein: CASNTQGMNTEAFF
CDR3 DNA: TGTGCCAGTAACACCCAGGGGATGAACACTGAAGCTTTCTTT

D gene: .
V gene: TRBV29-1
J gene: TRBJ1-5
clone size: .
CDR3 protein: CSVQTGGSNQPQHF
CDR3 DNA: TGCAGCGTGCAGACAGGAGGAAGCAATCAGCCCCAGCATTTT

D gene: TRBD1
V gene: TRBV6-5
J gene: TRBJ2-3
clone size: .
CDR3 protein: CASSSSRGLKDTQYF
CDR3 DNA: TGTGCCAGCAGTTCCTCCAGGGGGCTTAAAGATACGCAGTATTTT